Many counts were recorded for the clone carrying this T cell receptor beta chain. Its specificity is not known. This sample is drawn from a study of T cell repertoires in cytomegalovirus infection. Looking at the study overall: Public TCR beta signatures marked donors with CMV infection and the matching HLA.

MiXCR was run by TCRdb on the reads, yielding one entry per CDR3 protein. The profile covers tens of thousands of distinct CDR3 sequences, with 20% to 25% appearing a single time and under 20% taken by the ten largest. CDR1 SGHVS and CDR2 FQNEAQ come from the germline V gene. The CDR3 contains 16 residues. After removal of 1 base from V and 4 bases from J, the junction contained 7 bases not matched to a gene. Sequenced: PBMCs, sequenced either directly or after in vitro stimulation (not recorded which). V and J are TRBV7-8 and TRBJ2-5, with 9 bases lining up with TRBD2. The source is a human donor in good health (CMV status not recorded). Some clones in this sample may be carry-over from other donors' samples. CDR3 sequence: CASSLGAGGPVETQYF. Written as DNA, the CDR3 is TGTGCCAGCAGCTTAGGGGCGGGAGGGCCGGTAGAGACCCAGTACTTC.